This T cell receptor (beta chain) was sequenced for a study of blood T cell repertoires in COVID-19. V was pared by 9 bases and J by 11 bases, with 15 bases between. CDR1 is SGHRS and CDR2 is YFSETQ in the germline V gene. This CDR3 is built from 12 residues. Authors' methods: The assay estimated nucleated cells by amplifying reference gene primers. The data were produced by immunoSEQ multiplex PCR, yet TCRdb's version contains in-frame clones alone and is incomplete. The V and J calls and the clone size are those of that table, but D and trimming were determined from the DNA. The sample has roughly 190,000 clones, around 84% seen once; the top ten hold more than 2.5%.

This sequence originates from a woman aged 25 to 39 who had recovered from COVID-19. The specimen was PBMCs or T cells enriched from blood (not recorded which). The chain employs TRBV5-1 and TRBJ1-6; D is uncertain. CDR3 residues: CATPDGEAPLHF. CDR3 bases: TGCGCCACCCCGGACGGGGAGGCACCCCTCCACTTT.